The 23 T cell receptor beta chains given below trace back to one sample, sequenced in a study of untreated major depressive disorder. Study-wide results and limits: CD4+ T cells from depressed patients used TRBV05-01 (Vbeta 5.1) more often than controls.

Using immunoSEQ multiplex PCR, the repertoire was profiled, and TCRdb retains in-frame clones only, with some absent. Of about 19,000 clones detected, roughly 90% appear once; the ten largest clones hold roughly 0.6%. These receptors lack a known antigen. Sequenced input: CD4+ T cells from PBMCs. The receptor set was obtained from a woman aged 40 to 55 with major depressive disorder.

A few counts support this clone. This chain uses TRBV7-8 with TRBJ2-3, with a possible D match to TRBD2 (6 bases). V was pared by 5 bases and J by 1 base, with 10 bases between. Germline lookup yields CDR1 SGHVS and CDR2 FQNEAQ. The CDR3 is made up of 14 amino acids. This CDR3 reads CASSPSERTDTQYF. The CDR3, as DNA: TGTGCCAGCAGCCCTAGCGAACGCACAGATACGCAGTATTTT. Full variable domain (outside the CDR3, taken from reference TRBV7-8 and TRBJ2-3): GAGVSQSPRYKVAKRGQDVALRCDPISGHVSLFWYQQALGQGPEFLTYFQNEAQLDKSGLPSDRFFAERPEGSVSTLKIQRTQQEDSAVYLCASSPSERTDTQYFGPGTRLTVL.

V usage is TRBV7-9 and J usage is TRBJ1-2, with D possibly TRBD1 on 5 matching bases. Germline-derived CDR1 and CDR2 are SEHNR and FQNEAQ (reference sequence). The CDR3 runs to 17 residues. V was pared by 1 base and J by 6 bases, with 21 bases between. The CDR3: CASSLGPPGLTRDGYTF. The CDR3, as DNA: TGTGCCAGCAGCTTAGGTCCTCCGGGACTGACGAGGGATGGCTACACCTTC.

The V call is TRBV30, the J call TRBJ1-2, with D perhaps matching TRBD1 (6 bases). V gave up 3 bases and J gave up 8 bases, with 13 bases separating them. Germline V lookup: CDR1 GTSNPN, CDR2 SVGIG (reference sequence). The CDR3 spans 12 residues. The CDR3 nucleotides read TGTGCCTGGAGGCAGGGGACCTTAGGCTACACCTTC. It is translated as CAWRQGTLGYTF.

The V call is TRBV19, the J call TRBJ1-5; 7 bases align to TRBD1. Trimming cost V 3 bases and J 9 bases; bases outside gene matches: 5. CDR1 is LNHDA, CDR2 SQIVND, per germline (reference sequence). This CDR3 region has 13 residues. This chain's CDR3 is CASSILWDRPQHF. The CDR3 DNA follows: TGTGCCAGTAGTATCCTCTGGGACAGGCCCCAGCATTTT.

The rearrangement uses TRBV6-1 and TRBJ1-2; 7 bases are shared with TRBD1. The CDR3 runs to 13 residues. Trimming took 6 bases from V and 4 from J; bases not matched to a gene: 5. From germline, CDR1 is MNHNS and CDR2 SASEGT. The CDR3 coding sequence is TGTGCCAGCAGACCGGGACAGAGCTATGGCTACACCTTC. It translates to CASRPGQSYGYTF.

The chain is built from TRBV5-6 and TRBJ2-3; D remains unclear. V gave up 1 base and J gave up 0 bases, with 12 bases separating them. From germline, CDR1 is SGHDT and CDR2 YYEEEE. The CDR3 is 16 amino acids. CDR3 DNA sequence: TGTGCCAGCAGCTTGTTATCAGGCCCCAGCACAGATACGCAGTATTTT. Translation gives CASSLLSGPSTDTQYF.

V is TRBV2 and J is TRBJ1-2; the D is unclear. This CDR3 contains 12 residues. V lost 5 bases and J lost 8, with 12 bases in between. Germline lookup yields CDR1 SNHLY and CDR2 FYNNEI. In nucleotides, the CDR3 is TGTGCCAGCAGTTCCACAGAGAGGGGCTACACCTTC. Residues: CASSSTERGYTF.

The V call is TRBV25-1, the J call TRBJ1-1; D is perhaps TRBD1 (5 bases). The CDR3 is 11 residues long. Germline V lookup: CDR1 MGHDK, CDR2 SYGVNS. V lost 7 bases, J lost 7 bases, and 10 bases lay in between. The CDR3 here is CASTQGIEAFF. The CDR3 DNA is TGTGCCAGCACTCAGGGCATTGAAGCTTTCTTT.

This chain uses TRBV5-1 with TRBJ1-1; the D is unclear. Germline V gene data show CDR1 as SGHRS and CDR2 as YFSETQ. V was pared by 4 bases and J by 1 base, with 20 bases between. CDR3 length: 17 residues. The CDR3 nucleotides read TGCGCCAGCAGCCGAGGGAACAGTGGCCTAAAGAACACTGAAGCTTTCTTT. Residues: CASSRGNSGLKNTEAFF.

This sequence joins TRBV30 and TRBJ2-7; unclear D gene. CDR3 length: 14 amino acids. Trimming stripped 1 base from V and 5 bases from J, with 15 bases between. Germline values: CDR1 GTSNPN, CDR2 SVGIG (reference sequence). The CDR3 loop reads CAWSGSPQVHEQYF. DNA for the CDR3: TGTGCCTGGAGTGGGTCCCCCCAAGTACACGAGCAGTACTTC.

The V and J genes are TRBV30 and TRBJ1-2; possible D gene TRBD1, 5 bases. The CDR3 has 12 residues. Germline V CDR1 and CDR2: GTSNPN, SVGIG (reference sequence). V was clipped by 4 bases and J by 8 bases, with 14 bases between them. CDR3 bases: TGTGCCTGGACCACAAGGGGAGTAGGCTACACCTTC. Translated: CAWTTRGVGYTF.

V and J are TRBV5-4 and TRBJ1-6; TRBD1 agrees at 7 bases. The CDR3 totals 13 residues. The J segment lost 10 bases and the V segment lost 4 bases, leaving 5 bases of the junction unmatched. Germline CDR1 and CDR2: SGHNT and YYREEE (reference sequence). The CDR3, as DNA: TGTGCCAGCAGCACCGGGACAGTCTCACCCCTCCACTTT. It codes for CASSTGTVSPLHF. Variable domain in full (rest from reference TRBV5-4 and TRBJ1-6): ETGVTQSPTHLIKTRGQQVTLRCSSQSGHNTVSWYQQALGQGPQFIFQYYREEENGRGNFPPRFSGLQFPNYSSELNVNALELDDSALYLCASSTGTVSPLHFGNGTRLTVT.

This clone is a singleton in its sample. The chain recombines TRBV2 with TRBJ1-1; D call uncertain. The CDR3 totals 14 residues. Germline V gives CDR1 SNHLY, CDR2 FYNNEI. The V gene lost 1 base and the J gene lost 4 bases, with 10 bases spanning the gap. The CDR3 DNA sequence: TGTGCCAGCAGTGAAGGGGCGGCGAGCACTGAAGCTTTCTTT. Its protein is CASSEGAASTEAFF.

The chain links TRBV5-8 to TRBJ1-2; D is undetermined. This CDR3 is built from 16 residues. Germline V gene lookup returns CDR1 SGHTS and CDR2 YDEGEE. V lost 4 bases to trimming and J lost 5 bases, with 21 bases between them. Here the CDR3 reads CASSPRSDRERYGYTF. The CDR3 DNA reads TGTGCCAGCAGCCCCCGGTCGGATCGGGAACGATATGGCTACACCTTC.

The sample holds a few counts of this clone. This chain joins TRBV5-4 and TRBJ1-2; perhaps TRBD1 as D (6 bases). CDR1 and CDR2 from the germline V gene are SGHNT and YYREEE (reference sequence). This CDR3 has 14 amino acids. Trimming stripped 2 bases from V and 1 base from J, with 9 bases between. In nucleotides, the CDR3 is TGTGCCAGCAGCTTCCAGGGGCGTAACTATGGCTACACCTTC. This encodes CASSFQGRNYGYTF.

The CDR3 nucleotides read TGTGCCTCCAACCAGGGGGATAGGAGCTACACCTTC. Amino acid sequence: CASNQGDRSYTF. The chain is built from TRBV30 and TRBJ1-2, with 7 positions matching TRBD1. This CDR3 is built from 12 residues. From germline, CDR1 is GTSNPN and CDR2 SVGIG (reference sequence). V dropped 7 bases and J dropped 9; count of bases not matched to a gene: 11.

This clone was seen just once. The J gene is TRBJ1-3, the V gene TRBV18; D uncertain. From germline, CDR1 is KGHSH and CDR2 LQKENI. Trimming cost V 2 bases and J 1 base, with 9 bases left between them. The CDR3 consists of 15 residues. The CDR3 sequence is CASSPKVPSGNTIYF. The CDR3 DNA sequence: TGTGCCAGCTCACCAAAGGTTCCATCTGGAAACACCATATATTTT.

This clone was seen just once. The rearrangement links TRBV29-1 to TRBJ2-1, with 14 bases aligning to TRBD2. The CDR3 extends over 15 amino acids. The J segment lost 8 bases and the V segment lost 2 bases, leaving 5 bases of the junction unmatched. CDR1 SQVTM and CDR2 ANQGSEA come from the germline V gene. Written as DNA, the CDR3 is TGCAGCGTTGAAACCGGGACTAGCGGGAGAGATGAGCAGTTCTTC. Protein product: CSVETGTSGRDEQFF.

This chain joins TRBV4-2 and TRBJ2-5; possibly TRBD2 for D (7 bases). In germline, CDR1 is LGHNA, CDR2 YNFKEQ. Trimming took off 1 base at V and 1 base at J, with 16 bases between the two ends. The CDR3 is 17 residues long. The CDR3 nucleotides read TGTGCCAGCAGCCAAGCGTATCGCGCGGGGGCCCAAGAGACCCAGTACTTC. It specifies CASSQAYRAGAQETQYF.

V and J are TRBV5-1 and TRBJ1-2; TRBD1 matches 8 bases. This CDR3 has 15 residues. Germline V CDR1 and CDR2: SGHRS, YFSETQ. J lost 4 bases, V lost 4 bases, and 9 bases had no gene match. CDR3 protein: CASSPAQGAFYGYTF. For the CDR3, the DNA is TGCGCCAGCAGCCCGGCGCAGGGGGCCTTCTATGGCTACACCTTC.

This clone has only one observation. The rearrangement links TRBV4-1 to TRBJ2-3, with TRBD2 matching over 9 bases. The CDR3 is made up of 15 amino acids. The germline gives CDR1 MGHRA, CDR2 YSYEKL. The trim removed 0 bases at V and 7 bases at J, leaving 5 bases unmatched. The CDR3 DNA reads TGCGCCAGCAGCCAAGACCCTAGCGGGAAGAATACGCAGTATTTT. It encodes CASSQDPSGKNTQYF.

V gene TRBV6-6 combines with J gene TRBJ1-1, with TRBD1 as a possible D gene (6 bases). Germline V gene sequence: CDR1 MNHNY, CDR2 SVGAGI (reference sequence). Trimming took off 6 bases at V and 6 bases at J, with 11 bases between the two ends. This CDR3 contains 12 residues. The CDR3 spells CASRGDRSEAFF. In nucleotides, the CDR3 is TGTGCCAGCAGGGGAGACAGGTCTGAAGCTTTCTTT.

The chain carries TRBV4-3 and TRBJ2-1; D is possibly TRBD1 (5 bases). CDR1 is LGHNA, CDR2 YSLEER, per germline. The CDR3 runs 15 residues. V lost 1 base, J lost 3 bases, and 10 bases lay in between. This chain's CDR3 is CASSQGTPLYNEQFF. CDR3 in DNA: TGCGCCAGCAGCCAAGGGACACCGCTCTACAATGAGCAGTTCTTC.